One sample yielded the 6 T cell receptor beta chains listed below, sequenced in a study of cytotoxic CD8 clonotypes in ibrutinib-treated CLL. Sequencing used immunoSEQ multiplex PCR; TCRdb keeps in-frame clones, though not all of them. Of more than 85,000 clones listed, 77% are singletons. The material was PBMCs, obtained after 24 months of ibrutinib treatment. Receptors were obtained from a human donor with chronic lymphocytic leukemia.

The CDR3: CASSRGLYVAQHF. The DNA for the CDR3 is TGTGCCAGCAGCCGTGGGTTGTATGTAGCCCAGCATTTT. This rearrangement joins TRBV14 to TRBJ1-5; D not certain. Germline values: CDR1 SGHDN, CDR2 FVKESK. The CDR3 sequence is 13 residues long. V was shortened by 4 bases and J by 11 bases, with 15 bases between the two germline ends.

The chain has TRBV5-1 and TRBJ2-7; 11 bases align to TRBD2. The CDR3 covers 14 residues. The V and J ends lost 5 bases and 4 bases, in that order; junction bases with no gene match: 5. Germline V gene data show CDR1 as SGHRS and CDR2 as YFSETQ. The CDR3 protein is CASRDTSGSYEQYF. As DNA, the CDR3 is TGCGCCAGCAGGGATACTAGCGGGAGTTACGAGCAGTACTTC.

CDR3 amino acids: CAIATGRYNSPLHF. The CDR3 nucleotides read TGTGCCATCGCGACAGGACGGTATAATTCACCCCTCCACTTT. The V gene is TRBV27, the J gene TRBJ1-6; tentatively, D is TRBD1 (6 bases). The CDR3 has 14 amino acids. In germline, CDR1 is MNHEY, CDR2 SMNVEV (reference sequence). V lost 10 bases to trimming and J lost 4 bases, with 14 bases between them.

The chain recombines TRBV19 with TRBJ1-1; 9 bases agree with TRBD1. This CDR3 comprises 15 residues. The V gene's germline CDR1 is LNHDA and CDR2 SQIVND (reference sequence). Losses at the gene ends were 6 bases for V and 1 base for J; bases not matched to a gene: 6. Here the CDR3 reads CASRTGTGTNTEAFF. The CDR3 DNA is TGTGCCAGTAGGACCGGGACAGGGACGAACACTGAAGCTTTCTTT.

The chain combines TRBV5-1 with TRBJ1-2, with a possible D match to TRBD1 (5 bases). Germline CDR1 and CDR2: SGHRS and YFSETQ. V was trimmed by 0 bases and J by 8 bases, leaving 14 bases between them. The CDR3 is 14 residues long. The CDR3 sequence: CASSLADRPQGYTF. The CDR3 nucleotides read TGCGCCAGCAGCTTGGCCGACAGACCGCAGGGCTACACCTTC. Based on the CDR3 plus reference TRBV5-1 and TRBJ1-2, the full variable domain is KAGVTQTPRYLIKTRGQQVTLSCSPISGHRSVSWYQQTPGQGLQFLFEYFSETQRNKGNFPGRFSGRQFSNSRSEMNVSTLELGDSALYLCASSLADRPQGYTFGSGTRLTVV.

This clone has just one count. V is TRBV19 and J is TRBJ1-5; D call uncertain. CDR1 is LNHDA and CDR2 is SQIVND in the germline V gene (reference sequence). The CDR3 spans 14 residues. V lost 6 bases and J lost 0, with 9 bases in between. The CDR3 loop is CASRYSNSNQPQHF. The CDR3 nucleotides are TGTGCCAGTAGGTACAGTAATAGCAATCAGCCCCAGCATTTT.